The 23 T cell receptor beta chains below were found in one sample sequenced in a study of cytomegalovirus exposure and HLA in healthy donors. Primers: 60 Vbeta forward and 13 Jbeta reverse. Clones were read by immunoSEQ multiplex PCR, and TCRdb kept only the in-frame ones, dropping some. The table records some 180,000 clones, approximately 84% of them present only once. Sequences were obtained from PBMCs. These receptors all stem from a female donor in good health and CMV-seronegative.

The chain employs TRBV28 and TRBJ2-1; possible D gene TRBD1, 6 bases. The length of the CDR3 is 17 residues. V gave up 4 bases and J gave up 1 base, with 17 bases separating them. CDR1 and CDR2 (germline): MDHEN, SYDVKM. CDR3 amino acids: CASSSRTDLESYNEQFF. As DNA, the CDR3 is TGTGCCAGCAGTTCGCGGACAGACTTAGAATCCTACAATGAGCAGTTCTTC.

The V and J genes are TRBV20-1 and TRBJ1-1; tentative D call: TRBD1 (5 bases). CDR1 and CDR2 (germline): DFQATT, SNEGSKA (reference sequence). The CDR3 is 11 residues long. Deletions cut 3 bases from V and 4 bases from J, with 6 bases between. DNA for the CDR3: TGCAGTGCTAGCAGGGCCACTGAAGCTTTCTTT. It encodes CSASRATEAFF.

The V gene is TRBV2, the J gene TRBJ1-4, with D uncertain. There are 14 residues in the CDR3. The ends were cut back, 5 bases at V and 4 bases at J, with 11 bases in the middle. Germline lookup yields CDR1 SNHLY and CDR2 FYNNEI. For the CDR3, the DNA is TGTGCCAGCAGTCTGCTACTTGGTAATGAAAAACTGTTTTTT. Its translation: CASSLLLGNEKLFF.

In this sample, this clone turned up a few times. The V gene is TRBV14, the J gene TRBJ2-3; D is possibly TRBD2 (5 bases). CDR3 length equals 15 residues. V lost 3 bases, J lost 0 bases, and 10 bases lay in between. The germline V gene has CDR1 SGHDN and CDR2 FVKESK. CDR3 loop: CASSQWSGSTDTQYF. The DNA of the CDR3 is TGTGCCAGCAGCCAGTGGAGCGGTAGCACAGATACGCAGTATTTT.

The CDR3 is CASSEYVQGRQPQHF. The DNA of the CDR3 is TGTGCCAGCAGTGAATATGTCCAGGGTCGGCAGCCCCAGCATTTT. V gene TRBV2 combines with J gene TRBJ1-5; D is possibly TRBD1 (5 bases). Germline CDR1 and CDR2: SNHLY and FYNNEI. The CDR3 covers 15 residues. With 2 bases removed from V and 7 bases from J, the gap between germline ends came to 15 bases.

The chain has TRBV9 and TRBJ1-2; TRBD1 matches 8 bases. Germline loops: CDR1 SGDLS, CDR2 YYNGEE. V gave up 3 bases and J gave up 3 bases; unmatched junction bases: 7. The CDR3 sequence is 15 residues long. This CDR3 reads CASSARTGKDYGYTF. The CDR3 bases are TGTGCCAGCAGCGCTAGGACAGGGAAGGACTATGGCTACACCTTC.

CDR3 in amino acids: CASSLELGGSSYEQYF. CDR3 nucleotide sequence: TGCGCCAGCAGCTTGGAATTGGGCGGGAGCTCCTACGAGCAGTACTTC. V gene TRBV5-1 combines with J gene TRBJ2-7; 7 nucleotides match TRBD2. The V gene's germline CDR1 is SGHRS and CDR2 YFSETQ. The length of the CDR3 is 16 residues. The J segment lost 0 bases and the V segment lost 0 bases, leaving 6 bases of the junction unmatched.

The V call is TRBV5-4, the J call TRBJ2-7, with D tentatively TRBD1 (5 bases). The germline gives CDR1 SGHNT, CDR2 YYREEE (reference sequence). V dropped 0 bases and J dropped 6 bases, with 13 bases sitting between them. The CDR3 covers 14 residues. The CDR3 DNA reads as TGTGCCAGCAGCTTGGAACAGGTAGGCGTCGAGCAGTACTTC. Protein product: CASSLEQVGVEQYF.

V is TRBV7-8 and J is TRBJ1-3; 10 bases agree with TRBD1. Germline V gene sequence: CDR1 SGHVS, CDR2 FQNEAQ. This CDR3 contains 16 residues. J was trimmed by 1 base and V by 1 base; bases with no gene match: 1. The CDR3 is CASSLGGQGSGNTIYF. The CDR3, as DNA: TGTGCCAGCAGCTTAGGGGGACAGGGGTCTGGAAACACCATATATTTT.

In its sample, this clone was seen a few times. J is TRBJ2-7 and V is TRBV11-2, with a possible D match to TRBD2 (6 bases). V shed 5 bases and J shed 1 base, with 15 bases lying between them. CDR1 is SGHAT and CDR2 is FQNNGV in the germline V gene. CDR3 length: 15 residues. The CDR3 loop is CASSLGPGTSYEQYF. DNA of the CDR3: TGTGCCAGCAGCCTGGGTCCAGGGACTTCCTACGAGCAGTACTTC.

The V gene is TRBV29-1, the J gene TRBJ1-3; no definite D call. Trimming left V 4 bases short and J 3 bases short, with 7 bases between. The CDR3 is 12 amino acids. The germline V gene encodes CDR1 SQVTM and CDR2 ANQGSEA. The CDR3 here is CSVGVVGNTIYF. Here the CDR3 DNA reads TGCAGCGTTGGAGTGGTTGGAAACACCATATATTTT.

This chain uses TRBV27 with TRBJ2-7; 12 bases match TRBD1. Trimming took 5 bases from V and 4 from J; bases not matched to a gene: 6. Looked up from germline, CDR1 is MNHEY and CDR2 is SMNVEV (reference sequence). The CDR3 has 15 amino acids. The CDR3 coding sequence is TGTGCCAGCAGTCCCGGGACAGGGGGCAGGTACGAGCAGTACTTC. Encoded protein: CASSPGTGGRYEQYF.

The chain has TRBV5-8 and TRBJ1-5, with D uncertain. Germline lookup yields CDR1 SGHTS and CDR2 YDEGEE. Trimming pared 0 bases from V and 2 bases from J, leaving 15 bases between. The CDR3 spans 17 residues. Written as DNA, the CDR3 is TGTGCCAGCAGCTTGGGAGTCCGGGGATGGGGCAATCAGCCCCAGCATTTT. This sequence encodes CASSLGVRGWGNQPQHF.

The chain couples TRBV19 to TRBJ2-2; the D is unclear. Germline lookup yields CDR1 LNHDA and CDR2 SQIVND (reference sequence). V lost 5 bases, J lost 6 bases, and 7 bases lay in between. The CDR3 is 12 amino acids. The CDR3 region has the DNA TGTGCCAGTAGTTCCCTAGCCGGGGAGCTGTTTTTT. Its protein product is CASSSLAGELFF.

The chain recombines TRBV9 with TRBJ2-2; the D gene is possibly TRBD2 (6 bases). Germline V gives CDR1 SGDLS, CDR2 YYNGEE. With 0 bases removed from V and 6 bases from J, the gap between germline ends came to 9 bases. The CDR3 covers 14 residues. The CDR3 region is CASSVAGVAGELFF. The CDR3 DNA reads TGTGCCAGCAGCGTAGCGGGAGTCGCCGGGGAGCTGTTTTTT.

This rearrangement joins TRBV28 to TRBJ2-4; D might be TRBD2 (6 bases). Between the trimmed V and J ends, which lost 5 bases and 2 bases, there was a span of 16 bases. CDR3 length: 16 residues. Germline CDR1 and CDR2: MDHEN and SYDVKM. Written as DNA, the CDR3 is TGTGCCAGCAGTGTAACTGGGGGAGGCCCCAAAAACATTCAGTACTTC. Translating gives CASSVTGGGPKNIQYF. Full variable domain (missing parts from reference TRBV28 and TRBJ2-4): DVKVTQSSRYLVKRTGEKVFLECVQDMDHENMFWYRQDPGLGLRLIYFSYDVKMKEKGDIPEGYSVSREKKERFSLILESASTNQTSMYLCASSVTGGGPKNIQYFGAGTRLSVL.

This clone has just one count. The chain combines TRBV4-1 with TRBJ2-3; no firm D call. Trimming removed 1 base from V and 0 bases from J, with 11 bases in between. CDR3 length equals 16 residues. Germline-derived CDR1 and CDR2 are MGHRA and YSYEKL. In DNA, the CDR3 is TGCGCCAGCAGCCAAGGGGCCCGCTCTAGCACAGATACGCAGTATTTT. Its translation: CASSQGARSSTDTQYF.

The chain combines TRBV4-3 with TRBJ1-2, with D maybe TRBD1 (5 bases). CDR1 LGHNA and CDR2 YSLEER come from the germline V gene. The CDR3 is made up of 16 amino acids. The V and J ends lost 0 bases and 4 bases respectively, with 15 bases between them. The CDR3 DNA is TGCGCCAGCAGCCAAGAGGACACGGTAGAAATCTATGGCTACACCTTC. It codes for CASSQEDTVEIYGYTF.

As to this clone: An end of the junction does not agree with germline; a read error may underlie this. This chain connects TRBV28 to TRBJ2-3, with a weak D call TRBD2 (5 bases). CDR3 length: 19 residues. Germline CDR1 is MDHEN and CDR2 is SYDVKM. The CDR3 spells CAGRTYEFSRGSVVDTQYF. CDR3 DNA: TGTGCCGGCAGGACTTACGAGTTCTCACGTGGGAGTGTTGTAGATACGCAGTATTTT.

This CDR3 reads CASSYSIMGQRDGYTF. The CDR3 DNA reads TGTGCCAGCAGTTACTCGATCATGGGACAGAGGGATGGCTACACCTTC. The chain joins TRBV6-5 to TRBJ1-2, with 7 bases that match TRBD1. The CDR3 spans 16 residues. The J segment lost 6 bases and the V segment lost 0 bases, leaving 10 bases of the junction unmatched. In germline, CDR1 is MNHEY, CDR2 SVGAGI.

This rearrangement joins TRBV5-5 to TRBJ2-2; 12 positions match TRBD1. CDR1 SGHKS and CDR2 YYEKEE come from the germline V gene (reference sequence). The ends lost 4 bases at V and 4 bases at J; junction bases unmatched: 8. This CDR3 contains 17 residues. The CDR3 loop reads CASSPTGDRGRTGELFF. The CDR3 DNA is TGTGCCAGCAGCCCGACCGGGGACAGGGGGCGCACCGGGGAGCTGTTTTTT.

The chain has TRBV7-8 and TRBJ2-3, with D possibly matching TRBD1 (6 bases). In germline, CDR1 is SGHVS, CDR2 FQNEAQ. Trimming took off 8 bases at V and 3 bases at J, with 12 bases between the two ends. The CDR3 sequence is 13 residues long. CDR3 loop: CASGVRGTDTQYF. Here the CDR3 DNA reads TGTGCCAGCGGGGTCAGGGGAACAGATACGCAGTATTTT. Complete variable domain (other parts from reference TRBV7-8 and TRBJ2-3): GAGVSQSPRYKVAKRGQDVALRCDPISGHVSLFWYQQALGQGPEFLTYFQNEAQLDKSGLPSDRFFAERPEGSVSTLKIQRTQQEDSAVYLCASGVRGTDTQYFGPGTRLTVL.

The chain combines TRBV20-1 with TRBJ1-2; D perhaps matches TRBD1 (5 bases). V shed 4 bases and J shed 4 bases, with 7 bases lying between them. The CDR3 totals 11 residues. The germline V gene has CDR1 DFQATT and CDR2 SNEGSKA (reference sequence). CDR3 loop: CSANTGYGYTF. In nucleotides, the CDR3 is TGCAGTGCTAACACAGGCTATGGCTACACCTTC.